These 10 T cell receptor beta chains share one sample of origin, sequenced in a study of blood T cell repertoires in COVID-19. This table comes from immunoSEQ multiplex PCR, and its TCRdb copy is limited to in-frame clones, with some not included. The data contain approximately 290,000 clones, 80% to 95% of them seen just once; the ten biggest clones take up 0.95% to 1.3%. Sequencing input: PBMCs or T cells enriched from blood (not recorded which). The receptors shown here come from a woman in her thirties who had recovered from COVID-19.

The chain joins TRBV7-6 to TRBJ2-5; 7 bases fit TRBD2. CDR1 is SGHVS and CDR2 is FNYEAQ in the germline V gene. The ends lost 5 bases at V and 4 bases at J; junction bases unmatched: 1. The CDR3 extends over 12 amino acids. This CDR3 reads CASSRGGETQYF. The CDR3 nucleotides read TGTGCCAGCAGCCGCGGGGGAGAGACCCAGTACTTC. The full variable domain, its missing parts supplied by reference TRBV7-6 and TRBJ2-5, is GAGVSQSPRYKVTKRGQDVALRCDPISGHVSLYWYRQALGQGPEFLTYFNYEAQQDKSGLPNDRFSAERPEGSISTLTIQRTEQRDSAMYRCASSRGGETQYFGPGTRLLVL.

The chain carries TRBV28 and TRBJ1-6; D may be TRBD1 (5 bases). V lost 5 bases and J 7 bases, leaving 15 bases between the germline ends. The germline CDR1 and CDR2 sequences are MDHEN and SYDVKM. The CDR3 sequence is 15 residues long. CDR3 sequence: CASSPQQRGNSPLHF. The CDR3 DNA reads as TGTGCCAGCAGTCCACAGCAAAGGGGAAATTCACCCCTCCACTTT.

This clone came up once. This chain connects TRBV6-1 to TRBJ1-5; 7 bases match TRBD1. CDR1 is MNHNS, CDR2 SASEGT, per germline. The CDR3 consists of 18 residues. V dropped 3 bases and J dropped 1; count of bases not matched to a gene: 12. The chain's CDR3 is CASSEYRGYDWSNQPQHF. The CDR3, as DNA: TGTGCCAGCAGTGAGTACAGGGGCTACGATTGGAGCAATCAGCCCCAGCATTTT.

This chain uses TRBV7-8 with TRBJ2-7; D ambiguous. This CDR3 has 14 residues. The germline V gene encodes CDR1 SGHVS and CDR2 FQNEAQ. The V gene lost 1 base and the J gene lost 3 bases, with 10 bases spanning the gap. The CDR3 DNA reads TGTGCCAGCAGCTTAGTCGACGGCGGCTACGAGCAGTACTTC. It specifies CASSLVDGGYEQYF.

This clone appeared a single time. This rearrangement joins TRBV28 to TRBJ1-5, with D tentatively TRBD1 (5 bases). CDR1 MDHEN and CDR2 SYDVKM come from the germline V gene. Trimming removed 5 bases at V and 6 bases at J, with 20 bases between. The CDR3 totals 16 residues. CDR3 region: CASSVHVGGGGQPQHF. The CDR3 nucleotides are TGTGCCAGCAGTGTGCATGTGGGGGGAGGTGGTCAGCCCCAGCATTTT.

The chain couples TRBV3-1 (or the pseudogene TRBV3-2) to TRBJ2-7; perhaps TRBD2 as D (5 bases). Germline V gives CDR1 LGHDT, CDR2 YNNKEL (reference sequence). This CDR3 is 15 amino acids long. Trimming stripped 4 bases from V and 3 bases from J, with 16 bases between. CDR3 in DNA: TGTGCCAGCAGCCTAGGTGGAGGTTCGGGCTACGAGCAGTACTTC. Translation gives CASSLGGGSGYEQYF.

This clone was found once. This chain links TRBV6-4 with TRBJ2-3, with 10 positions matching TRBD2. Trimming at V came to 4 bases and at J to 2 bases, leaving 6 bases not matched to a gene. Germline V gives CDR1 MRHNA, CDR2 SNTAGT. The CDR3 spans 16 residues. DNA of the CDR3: TGTGCCAGCAGTGGCCATCTAGCGGGAGACACAGATACGCAGTATTTT. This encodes CASSGHLAGDTDTQYF.

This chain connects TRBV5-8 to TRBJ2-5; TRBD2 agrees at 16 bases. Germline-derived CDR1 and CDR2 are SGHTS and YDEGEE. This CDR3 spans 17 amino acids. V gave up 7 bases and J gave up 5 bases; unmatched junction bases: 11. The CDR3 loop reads CASAPGTSGRAAETQYF. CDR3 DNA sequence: TGTGCCAGCGCCCCGGGGACTAGCGGGAGGGCCGCTGAGACCCAGTACTTC.

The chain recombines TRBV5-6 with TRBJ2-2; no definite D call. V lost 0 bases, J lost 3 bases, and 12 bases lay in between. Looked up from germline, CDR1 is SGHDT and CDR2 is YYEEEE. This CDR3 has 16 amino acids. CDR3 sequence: CASSLVVPRDTGELFF. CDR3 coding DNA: TGTGCCAGCAGCTTGGTGGTCCCACGGGACACCGGGGAGCTGTTTTTT.

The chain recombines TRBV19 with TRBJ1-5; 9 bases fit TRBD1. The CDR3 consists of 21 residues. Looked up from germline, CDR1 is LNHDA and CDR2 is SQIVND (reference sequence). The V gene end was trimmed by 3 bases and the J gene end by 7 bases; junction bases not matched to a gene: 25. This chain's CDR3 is CASSMGGPGTGIGGGKQPQHF. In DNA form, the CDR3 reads TGTGCCAGTAGTATGGGGGGACCCGGGACAGGGATAGGAGGTGGAAAACAGCCCCAGCATTTT.